Listed below are T cell receptor beta chains from one sample, sequenced in a study of Graves' ophthalmopathy and Graves' hyperthyroidism. TCRdb redid the calling of the multiplex PCR reads with MiXCR, one entry per CDR3 protein. The sample holds about 590,000 distinct CDR3 sequences, 35% to 45% seen once. Sequenced input: peripheral blood or thyroid tissue (not recorded which). The receptor source for this set is an adult man with Graves' hyperthyroidism. CDR3s leave out the opening cysteine and the closing phenylalanine or tryptophan. Each record gives: J gene, V gene, CDR3 protein.

>TRBJ1-5|TRBV2
ASSEAPDRDNQPQH
>TRBJ1-6|TRBV20-1
SAATGTNSPLH
>TRBJ1-4|TRBV2
AIGTGGYEKLF
>TRBJ1-5|TRBV5-6
ASSLVSQGNQPQH
>TRBJ2-7|TRBV7-9
ASSLPRDSGQGEQY
>TRBJ2-5|TRBV10-2
ASSGLAGGPKTQY
>TRBJ1-2|TRBV2
ASTSGTHYT
>TRBJ1-1|TRBV5-1
ASSNYKNTEAF
>TRBJ1-1|TRBV5-1
ASSLSRRLNTEAF
>TRBJ1-6|TRBV7-9
ASSFRDANSPLH
>TRBJ1-2|TRBV6-1
ASSEGGDRYT
>TRBJ2-6|TRBV7-9
ASSPTAQGANVLT
>TRBJ2-7|TRBV19
ASSITGDGYEQY
>TRBJ1-6|TRBV7-2
ASSLTTLGFRSPLH
>TRBJ1-1|TRBV6-5
ASSGWTDTEAF
>TRBJ2-5|TRBV7-9
ASSSSQGPAGSETQY
>TRBJ2-6|TRBV5-8
ASSLEAGGLSGANVLT
>.|TRBV7-9
ASSPRDIDEQF
>TRBJ2-7|TRBV2
ASSEAWTSGGSYEQY
>TRBJ2-2|TRBV7-9
ASRPGSELF